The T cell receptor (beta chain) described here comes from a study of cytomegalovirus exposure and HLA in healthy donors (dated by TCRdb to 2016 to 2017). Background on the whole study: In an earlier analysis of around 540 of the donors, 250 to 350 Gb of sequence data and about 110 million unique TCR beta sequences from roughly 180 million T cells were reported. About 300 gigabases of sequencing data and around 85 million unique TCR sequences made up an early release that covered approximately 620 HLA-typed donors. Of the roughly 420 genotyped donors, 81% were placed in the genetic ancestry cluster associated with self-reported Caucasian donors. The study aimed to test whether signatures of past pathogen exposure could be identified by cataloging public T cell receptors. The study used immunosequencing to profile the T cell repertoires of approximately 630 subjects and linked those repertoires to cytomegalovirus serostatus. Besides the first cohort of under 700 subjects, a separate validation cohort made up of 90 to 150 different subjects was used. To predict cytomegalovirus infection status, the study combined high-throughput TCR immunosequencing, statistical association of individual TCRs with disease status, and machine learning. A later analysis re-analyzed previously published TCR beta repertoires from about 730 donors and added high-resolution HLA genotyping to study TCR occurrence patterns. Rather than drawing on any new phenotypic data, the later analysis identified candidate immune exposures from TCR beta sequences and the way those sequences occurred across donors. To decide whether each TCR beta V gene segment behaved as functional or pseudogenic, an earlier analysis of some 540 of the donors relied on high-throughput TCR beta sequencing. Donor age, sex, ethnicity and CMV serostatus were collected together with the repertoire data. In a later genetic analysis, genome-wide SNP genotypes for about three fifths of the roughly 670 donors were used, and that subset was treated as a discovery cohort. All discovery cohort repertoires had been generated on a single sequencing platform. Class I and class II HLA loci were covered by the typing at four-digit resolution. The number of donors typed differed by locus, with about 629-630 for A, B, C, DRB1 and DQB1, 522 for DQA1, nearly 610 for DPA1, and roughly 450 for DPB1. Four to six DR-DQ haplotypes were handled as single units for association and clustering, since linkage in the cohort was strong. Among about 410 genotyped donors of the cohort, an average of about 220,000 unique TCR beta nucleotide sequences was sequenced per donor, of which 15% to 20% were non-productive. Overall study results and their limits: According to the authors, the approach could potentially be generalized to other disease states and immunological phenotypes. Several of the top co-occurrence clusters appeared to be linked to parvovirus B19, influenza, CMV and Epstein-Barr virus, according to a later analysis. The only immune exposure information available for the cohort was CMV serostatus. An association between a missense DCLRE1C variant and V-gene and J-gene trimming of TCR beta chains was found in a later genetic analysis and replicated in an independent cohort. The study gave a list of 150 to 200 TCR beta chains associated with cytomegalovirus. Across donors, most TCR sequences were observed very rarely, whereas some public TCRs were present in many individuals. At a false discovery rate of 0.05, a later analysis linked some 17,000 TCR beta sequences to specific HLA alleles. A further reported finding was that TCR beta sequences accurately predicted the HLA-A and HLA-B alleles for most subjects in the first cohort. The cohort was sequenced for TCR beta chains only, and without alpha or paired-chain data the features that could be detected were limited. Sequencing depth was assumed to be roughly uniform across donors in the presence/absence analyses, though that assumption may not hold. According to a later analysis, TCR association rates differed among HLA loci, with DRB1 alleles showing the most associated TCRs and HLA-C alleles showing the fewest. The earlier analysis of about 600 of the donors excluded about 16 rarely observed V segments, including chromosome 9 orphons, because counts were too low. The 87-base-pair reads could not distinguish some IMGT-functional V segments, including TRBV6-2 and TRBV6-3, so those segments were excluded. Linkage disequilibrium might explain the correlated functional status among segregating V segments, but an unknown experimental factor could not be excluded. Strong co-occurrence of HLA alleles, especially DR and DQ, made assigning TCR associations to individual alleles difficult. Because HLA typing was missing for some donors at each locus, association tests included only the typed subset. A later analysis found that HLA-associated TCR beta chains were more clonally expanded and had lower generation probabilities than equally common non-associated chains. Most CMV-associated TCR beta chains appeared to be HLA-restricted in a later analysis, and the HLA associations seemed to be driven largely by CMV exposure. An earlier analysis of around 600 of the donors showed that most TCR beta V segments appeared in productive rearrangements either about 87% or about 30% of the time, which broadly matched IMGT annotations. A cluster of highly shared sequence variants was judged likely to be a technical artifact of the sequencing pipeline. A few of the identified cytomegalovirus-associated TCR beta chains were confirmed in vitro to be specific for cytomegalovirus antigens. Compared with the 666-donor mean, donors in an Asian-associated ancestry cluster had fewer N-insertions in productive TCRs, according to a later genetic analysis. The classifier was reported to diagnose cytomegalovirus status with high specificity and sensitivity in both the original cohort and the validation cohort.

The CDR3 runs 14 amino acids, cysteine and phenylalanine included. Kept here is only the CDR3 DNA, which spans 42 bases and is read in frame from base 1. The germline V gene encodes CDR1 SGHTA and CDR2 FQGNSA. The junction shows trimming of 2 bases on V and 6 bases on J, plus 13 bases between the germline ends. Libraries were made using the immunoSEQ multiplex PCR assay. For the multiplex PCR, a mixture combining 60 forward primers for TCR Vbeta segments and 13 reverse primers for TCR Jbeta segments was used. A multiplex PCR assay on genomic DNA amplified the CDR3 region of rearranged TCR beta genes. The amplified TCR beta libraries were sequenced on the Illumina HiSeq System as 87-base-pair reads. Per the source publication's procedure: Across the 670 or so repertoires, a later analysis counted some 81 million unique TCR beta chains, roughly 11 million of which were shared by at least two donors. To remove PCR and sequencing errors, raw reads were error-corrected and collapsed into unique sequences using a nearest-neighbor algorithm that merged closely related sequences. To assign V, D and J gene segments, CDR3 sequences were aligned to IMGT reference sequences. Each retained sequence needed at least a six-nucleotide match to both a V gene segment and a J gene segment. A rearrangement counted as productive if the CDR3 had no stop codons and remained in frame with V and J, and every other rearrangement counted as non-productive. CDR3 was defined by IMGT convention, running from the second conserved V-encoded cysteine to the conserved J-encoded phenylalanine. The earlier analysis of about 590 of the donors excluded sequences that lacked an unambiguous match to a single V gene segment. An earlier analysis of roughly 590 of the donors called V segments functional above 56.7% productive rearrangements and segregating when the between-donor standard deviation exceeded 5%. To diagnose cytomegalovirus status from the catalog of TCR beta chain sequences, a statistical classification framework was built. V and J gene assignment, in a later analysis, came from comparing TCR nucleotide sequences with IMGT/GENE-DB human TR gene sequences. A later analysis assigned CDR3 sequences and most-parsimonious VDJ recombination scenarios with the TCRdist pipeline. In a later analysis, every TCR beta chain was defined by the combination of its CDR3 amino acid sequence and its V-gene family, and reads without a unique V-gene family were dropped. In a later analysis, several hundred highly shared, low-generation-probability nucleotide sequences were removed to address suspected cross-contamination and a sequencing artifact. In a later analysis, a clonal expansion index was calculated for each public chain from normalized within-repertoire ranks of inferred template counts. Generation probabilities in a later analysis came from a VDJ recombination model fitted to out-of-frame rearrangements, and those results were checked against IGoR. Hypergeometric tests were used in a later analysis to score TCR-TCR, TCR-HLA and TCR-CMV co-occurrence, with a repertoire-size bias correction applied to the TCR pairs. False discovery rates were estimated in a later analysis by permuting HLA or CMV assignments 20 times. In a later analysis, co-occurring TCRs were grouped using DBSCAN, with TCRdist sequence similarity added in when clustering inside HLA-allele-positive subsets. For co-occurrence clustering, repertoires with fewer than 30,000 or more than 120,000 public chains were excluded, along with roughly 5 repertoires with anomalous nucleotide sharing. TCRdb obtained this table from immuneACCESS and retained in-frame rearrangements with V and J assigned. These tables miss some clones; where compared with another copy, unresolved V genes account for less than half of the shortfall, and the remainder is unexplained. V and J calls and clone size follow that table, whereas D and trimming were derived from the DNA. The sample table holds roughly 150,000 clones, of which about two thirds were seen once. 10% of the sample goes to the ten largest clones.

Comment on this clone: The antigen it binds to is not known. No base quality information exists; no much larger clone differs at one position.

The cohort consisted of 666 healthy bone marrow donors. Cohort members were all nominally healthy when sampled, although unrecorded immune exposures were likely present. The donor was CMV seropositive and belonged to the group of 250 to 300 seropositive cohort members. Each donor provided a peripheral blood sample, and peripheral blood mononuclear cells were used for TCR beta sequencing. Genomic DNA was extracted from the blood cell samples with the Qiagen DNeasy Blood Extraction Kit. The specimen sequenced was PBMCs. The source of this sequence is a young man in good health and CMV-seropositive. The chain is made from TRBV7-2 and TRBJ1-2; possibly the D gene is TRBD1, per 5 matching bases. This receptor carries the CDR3 CASSLRGLADGYTF. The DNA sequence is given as TGTGCCAGCAGCTTAAGGGGCTTGGCAGATGGCTACACCTTC.